The 20 T cell receptor beta chains given below trace back to one sample, sequenced in a study of CD8+CD57+ T cells in acquired aplastic anemia. Profiling that covered TCR beta VDJ and CDR3 relied on genomic DNA as its template. TCRdb reprocessed the reads with MiXCR, giving one entry per CDR3 protein. This sample has 150,000 to 200,000 distinct CDR3 sequences, with around 47% found just once. All sequencing subjects had displayed CD8+CD57+ cell expansion on flow cytometry. The sample taken for sequencing was sorted CD4+, CD8+, or CD8+CD57+ T cells (not recorded which) from PBMCs. The receptors here all came from a human donor with aplastic anemia.

This clonotype was picked up a small number of times. The CDR3: CSAVDALSTDTQYF. Here the CDR3 DNA reads TGCAGTGCCGTGGACGCCCTATCCACAGATACGCAGTATTTT. The chain combines TRBV20-1 with TRBJ2-3; unclear D gene. The CDR3 consists of 14 residues. Germline V CDR1 and CDR2: DFQATT, SNEGSKA (reference sequence). Trimming cost V 6 bases and J 2 bases, with 15 bases left between them.

There are many counts of this clonotype. J is TRBJ2-7 and V is TRBV29-1; D is tentatively TRBD1 or TRBD2 (5 bases each). CDR1 SQVTM and CDR2 ANQGSEA come from the germline V gene. V gave up 2 bases and J gave up 3 bases, with 11 bases separating them. The CDR3 loop spans 13 amino acids. The CDR3 sequence is CSVEWDGFYEQYF. The CDR3, as DNA: TGCAGCGTTGAATGGGACGGTTTCTACGAGCAGTACTTC.

This clonotype was seen a few times. This chain uses TRBV7-2 with TRBJ2-5; D is unclear. This CDR3 has 13 amino acids. Trimming cost V 5 bases and J 5 bases, with 12 bases left between them. Germline values: CDR1 SGHTA, CDR2 FQGNSA. The CDR3 DNA reads as TGTGCCAGCAGCGCGGCACCGAGGGAGACCCAGTACTTC. The encoded protein is CASSAAPRETQYF.

This clonotype was seen a few times. This chain joins TRBV7-2 and TRBJ2-5; D is undetermined. The germline V and J ends were trimmed by 8 bases and 2 bases, with 12 bases remaining between them. The germline CDR1 and CDR2 sequences are SGHTA and FQGNSA. The CDR3 spans 13 residues. This CDR3 reads CASSPNRQETQYF. The DNA of the CDR3 is TGTGCCAGCTCACCTAATCGACAAGAGACCCAGTACTTC.

This clonotype was detected a few times. The V and J genes are TRBV6-2 or TRBV6-3 and TRBJ2-2; D may be TRBD1 or TRBD2 (6 bases each). Germline V gives CDR1 MNHEY, CDR2 SVGEGT. Trimming removed 2 bases from V and 0 bases from J, with 16 bases in between. This CDR3 has 18 residues. CDR3 sequence: CASSYRGPYYPNTGELFF. CDR3 nucleotides: TGTGCCAGCAGTTACCGGGGGCCGTATTATCCGAACACCGGGGAGCTGTTTTTT.

The chain is built from TRBV20-1 and TRBJ2-7; 7 bases line up with TRBD2. The CDR3 covers 13 residues. Germline V CDR1 and CDR2: DFQATT, SNEGSKA (reference sequence). CDR3 sequence reads: CGLVGTNNYEQYF. In DNA, the CDR3 is TGCGGCCTTGTTGGGACTAACAACTACGAGCAGTACTTC.

A single count supports this clonotype. The V and J genes are TRBV25-1 and TRBJ2-7; 11 positions agree with TRBD1. The CDR3 has 15 residues. CDR1 MGHDK and CDR2 SYGVNS come from the germline V gene. Losses at the gene ends were 3 bases for V and 7 bases for J; bases not matched to a gene: 8. CDR3 residues: CASSDPGTGGREQYF. CDR3 DNA sequence: TGTGCCAGCAGTGATCCCGGGACAGGGGGTCGGGAGCAGTACTTC.

The chain couples TRBV5-1 to TRBJ1-6; 8 positions agree with TRBD1. V lost 3 bases, J lost 7 bases, and 9 bases stayed unmatched. The CDR3 covers 16 residues. Germline V gene data show CDR1 as SGHRS and CDR2 as YFSETQ. For the CDR3, the DNA is TGCGCCAGCAGCTCGACAGGGGATATTGGGAATTCACCCCTCCACTTT. Protein product: CASSSTGDIGNSPLHF.

The CDR3 DNA is TGTGCCACCAGTGATTTAGCTGGTCCGTCCCAAGAGACCCAGTACTTC. Translating gives CATSDLAGPSQETQYF. The chain combines TRBV24-1 with TRBJ2-5, with D unclear. This CDR3 is 16 amino acids long. Deletions cut 1 base from V and 1 base from J, with 12 bases between. Germline CDR1 KGHDR, CDR2 SFDVKD.

This clonotype was detected many times. V gene TRBV5-4 combines with J gene TRBJ2-6, with 7 nucleotides matching TRBD2. The J segment lost 4 bases and the V segment lost 10 bases, leaving 17 bases of the junction unmatched. From germline, CDR1 is SGHNT and CDR2 YYREEE (reference sequence). The CDR3 contains 17 residues. In nucleotides, the CDR3 is TGTGCCTATAGCGCCGGGGGGACCTCTGGAGGGGCCAACGTCCTGACTTTC. Protein product: CAYSAGGTSGGANVLTF. The full variable domain, rest sourced from reference TRBV5-4 and TRBJ2-6, is ETGVTQSPTHLIKTRGQQVTLRCSSQSGHNTVSWYQQALGQGPQFIFQYYREEENGRGNFPPRFSGLQFPNYSSELNVNALELDDSALYLCAYSAGGTSGGANVLTFGAGSRLTVL.

The V gene is TRBV10-3, the J gene TRBJ2-1; TRBD2 matches at 12 bases. This CDR3 is built from 17 residues. From germline, CDR1 is ENHRY and CDR2 SYGVKD. J lost 1 base, V lost 2 bases, and 3 bases had no gene match. The DNA of the CDR3 is TGTGCCATCAGTGAGACTAGCGGGGGGAAGTCCTACAATGAGCAGTTCTTC. Encoded protein: CAISETSGGKSYNEQFF.

This clonotype was observed at least ten times. The genes are TRBV29-1 and TRBJ2-1; D call uncertain. V was cut by 6 bases and J by 9 bases, with 18 bases left in between. The CDR3 length is 13 residues. The germline V gene has CDR1 SQVTM and CDR2 ANQGSEA. This CDR3 reads CSVARRDSGEQFF. The CDR3 region has the DNA TGCAGCGTAGCGCGAAGAGACTCCGGTGAGCAGTTCTTC.

Only a few counts were recorded for this clonotype. V and J are TRBV28 and TRBJ1-3; D gene ambiguous. The V end was cut by 6 bases, the J end by 0 bases, with 12 bases between. From germline, CDR1 is MDHEN and CDR2 SYDVKM. The CDR3 is 15 amino acids. The CDR3, as DNA: TGTGCCAGCAGCCAACCTCGGTTCTCTGGAAACACCATATATTTT. Its protein product is CASSQPRFSGNTIYF.

This clonotype was observed many times. The chain has TRBV6-5 and TRBJ2-7; 8 nucleotides align to TRBD1. With 2 bases clipped from V and 4 bases from J, the junction kept 4 bases outside the gene matches. The CDR3 is 14 residues long. Germline V gene sequence: CDR1 MNHEY, CDR2 SVGAGI. The chain's CDR3 is CASSYGQGAYEQYF. The CDR3 DNA reads TGTGCCAGCAGTTACGGGCAGGGGGCATACGAGCAGTACTTC.

The rearrangement uses TRBV2 and TRBJ2-2, with D hard to call. Trimming cost V 4 bases and J 6 bases, with 12 bases left between them. CDR1 SNHLY and CDR2 FYNNEI come from the germline V gene. CDR3 length: 14 residues. The CDR3 protein is CASSAWRESGELFF. The CDR3 DNA is TGTGCCAGCAGTGCTTGGAGAGAGTCCGGGGAGCTGTTTTTT.

A single count supports this clonotype. The chain uses TRBV20-1 and TRBJ1-5, with D unresolved. V was shortened by 1 base and J by 3 bases, with 13 bases between the two germline ends. Germline loops: CDR1 DFQATT, CDR2 SNEGSKA (reference sequence). This CDR3 spans 15 amino acids. CDR3 coding DNA: TGCAGTGCTAGAGCGGGCAGTGGTGACAATCAGCCCCAGCATTTT. Amino acids: CSARAGSGDNQPQHF.

As for this clonotype: Sequence at one end of the junction differs from germline and may be a read error. The chain uses TRBV10-3 and TRBJ2-3, with 8 bases identical to TRBD1. Per the germline V gene, CDR1 is ENHRY and CDR2 is SYGVKD. CDR3 length equals 15 residues. CDR3 residues: CASSLRQGYGDTQYF. The CDR3 nucleotides are TGTGCCAGCAGTTTGAGACAGGGGTACGGCGATACGCAGTATTTT.

This clonotype appeared once. V is TRBV12-3 or TRBV12-4 and J is TRBJ2-5; TRBD1 is a possible D gene (6 bases). Trimming removed 6 bases from V and 13 bases from J, with 15 bases in between. The CDR3 is 11 residues long. The CDR3 DNA is TGTGCCAGCAGCAGGGACATGGTTCCGTACTTC. Translated: CASSRDMVPYF.

Note on this clonotype: At one end the junction does not follow the germline gene, possibly because of a read error. The CDR3, as DNA: TGTGCCATCAGTGGACTAGCGGGAGTCGAGACCCAGTACTTC. Amino acid sequence: CAISGLAGVETQYF. The chain recombines TRBV2 with TRBJ2-5; 13 bases line up with TRBD2. Germline V gene lookup returns CDR1 SNHLY and CDR2 FYNNEI. This CDR3 region has 14 residues. The whole variable domain, remainder taken from reference TRBV2 and TRBJ2-5, is EPEVTQTPSHQVTQMGQEVILRCVPISNHLYFYWYRQILGQKVEFLVSFYNNEISEKSEIFDDQFSVERPDGSNFTLKIRSTKLEDSAMYFCAISGLAGVETQYFGPGTRLLVL.

In this sample, this clonotype turned up many times. The genes are TRBV4-2 and TRBJ1-6; 9 bases match TRBD1. Germline V gives CDR1 LGHNA, CDR2 YNFKEQ. V lost 1 base to trimming and J lost 6 bases; unmatched junction nucleotides: 7. The CDR3 has 17 residues. The CDR3: CASSQVGGDRVNSPLHF. CDR3 bases: TGTGCCAGCAGCCAAGTTGGGGGGGACAGGGTTAATTCACCCCTCCACTTT.